One sample yielded the 21 T cell receptor beta chains listed below, sequenced in a study of blood T cells in healthy people across ages. The use of a sample-barcoded 5' primer and a J-beta primer mix characterized a second PCR of about 7 to 12 cycles. TCRdb reprocessed the 5' RACE reads with MiXCR, giving one entry per CDR3 protein. The repertoire holds fewer than 800,000 distinct CDR3 sequences, with about 32% as singletons. The source material was blood. The receptors shown here come from a woman older than 75 in good health.

This clonotype was counted ten times or more. The chain is built from TRBV20-1 and TRBJ2-5, with 9 bases aligning to TRBD1. The CDR3 runs to 14 residues. Germline V gene lookup returns CDR1 DFQATT and CDR2 SNEGSKA (reference sequence). The V segment lost 6 bases and the J segment 5 bases; nucleotides outside the gene matches: 10. The CDR3 sequence: CSAPGQGMRETQYF. The DNA of the CDR3 is TGCAGTGCCCCCGGACAGGGGATGCGGGAGACCCAGTACTTC.

To note about this clonotype: A single base separates this from a much larger clone, so it may be a read error. This chain links TRBV6-6 with TRBJ2-1; maybe TRBD2 (6 bases). The CDR3 totals 13 residues. Germline assignment: CDR1 MNHNY and CDR2 SVGAGI (reference sequence). The CDR3 loop is CVSSYSHRGEQFF. CDR3 sequence (DNA): TGTGTCAGCAGTTACTCCCACCGGGGGGAGCAGTTCTTC.

This chain joins TRBV4-2 and TRBJ2-7; tentatively, D is TRBD1 (5 bases). The CDR3 is 14 residues long. Germline V gives CDR1 LGHNA, CDR2 YNFKEQ. V shed 3 bases and J shed 2 bases, with 11 bases lying between them. The CDR3: CASSHRQSTYEQYF. The CDR3 coding sequence is TGTGCCAGCAGCCACAGACAGAGTACCTACGAGCAGTACTTC.

In this sample, this clonotype turned up many times. V gene TRBV5-5 combines with J gene TRBJ2-5; no clear D. The CDR3 sequence is 14 residues long. Per the germline V gene, CDR1 is SGHKS and CDR2 is YYEKEE (reference sequence). V gave up 1 base and J gave up 2 bases, with 9 bases separating them. CDR3 region: CASSLPAGQETQYF. Here the CDR3 DNA reads TGTGCCAGCAGCTTGCCAGCCGGACAAGAGACCCAGTACTTC.

For this clonotype: A much larger clone differs from this one at a single base, so this may be a read error. The chain is built from TRBV6-1 and TRBJ2-1; weak D call: TRBD1 (6 bases). CDR1 is MNHNS and CDR2 is SASEGT in the germline V gene. This CDR3 has 14 amino acids. V dropped 4 bases and J dropped 7 bases, with 14 bases sitting between them. This CDR3 is CASSGAGTRNEQFF. CDR3 in DNA: TGTGCCAGCAGTGGTGCCGGGACAAGGAATGAGCAGTTCTTC.

The rearrangement uses TRBV2 and TRBJ1-1; D may be TRBD1 (5 bases). Trimming stripped 0 bases from V and 7 bases from J, with 15 bases between. Looked up from germline, CDR1 is SNHLY and CDR2 is FYNNEI. The CDR3 length is 15 residues. The chain's CDR3 is CASSEAREAGGEAFF. Here the CDR3 DNA reads TGTGCCAGCAGTGAAGCGCGAGAGGCGGGGGGTGAAGCTTTCTTT.

The V call is TRBV20-1, the J call TRBJ2-3; tentative D call: TRBD2 (5 bases). With 6 bases removed from V and 0 bases from J, the gap between germline ends came to 13 bases. Per the germline V gene, CDR1 is DFQATT and CDR2 is SNEGSKA (reference sequence). This CDR3 spans 14 amino acids. The CDR3: CSASRTGSTDTQYF. The CDR3 coding sequence is TGCAGTGCCAGCCGGACGGGGAGCACAGATACGCAGTATTTT.

Many counts were recorded for this clonotype. The gene calls are TRBV11-2 and TRBJ1-1; no clear D. This CDR3 has 15 amino acids. Germline V gives CDR1 SGHAT, CDR2 FQNNGV. The V and J ends lost 5 bases and 1 base respectively, with 14 bases between them. CDR3 residues: CASSAAGPGNTEAFF. The CDR3 DNA reads TGTGCCAGCAGCGCGGCGGGCCCGGGGAACACTGAAGCTTTCTTT.

This clonotype was seen repeatedly, ten times or more. This chain links TRBV20-1 with TRBJ1-2; 7 bases match TRBD1. V was clipped by 3 bases and J by 8 bases; unmatched bases: 15. This CDR3 spans 15 amino acids. Germline loops: CDR1 DFQATT, CDR2 SNEGSKA (reference sequence). The CDR3: CSARGGQATPGGYTF. The CDR3 bases are TGCAGTGCTAGGGGAGGACAGGCGACTCCAGGGGGCTACACCTTC.

Ten or more counts support this clonotype. This chain links TRBV29-1 with TRBJ1-2; D is unresolved. Between the trimmed V and J ends, which lost 4 bases and 5 bases, there was a span of 11 bases. Looked up from germline, CDR1 is SQVTM and CDR2 is ANQGSEA. CDR3 length: 12 residues. The CDR3 reads CSVGTARYGYTF. DNA of the CDR3: TGCAGCGTTGGGACGGCCCGGTATGGCTACACCTTC.

The genes are TRBV7-8 and TRBJ1-3; D uncertain. The V end was cut by 4 bases, the J end by 0 bases, with 16 bases between. Germline V gene sequence: CDR1 SGHVS, CDR2 FQNEAQ. The CDR3 covers 17 residues. The CDR3 protein is CASSSAAGLLSGNTIYF. DNA for the CDR3: TGTGCCAGCAGCTCAGCGGCAGGTTTACTCTCTGGAAACACCATATATTTT.

As regards this clonotype: A much more abundant neighbour one base away suggests this may be a read error. A read error is likely, as this CDR3 ends without the conserved phenylalanine or tryptophan. This sequence joins TRBV2 and TRBJ2-7; D possibly corresponds to TRBD1 (6 bases). Trimming stripped 7 bases from V and 6 bases from J, with 16 bases between. The CDR3 loop spans 13 amino acids. From germline, CDR1 is SNHLY and CDR2 FYNNEI. CDR3 in amino acids: CASTKDSQGEQYL. The DNA of the CDR3 is TGTGCCAGCACCAAGGACAGCCAGGGCGAGCAGTACCTC.

This rearrangement joins TRBV5-1 to TRBJ2-5; possible D gene TRBD1, 5 bases. Germline V gene data show CDR1 as SGHRS and CDR2 as YFSETQ. The CDR3 has 15 residues. V was clipped by 0 bases and J by 1 base, with 10 bases between them. The chain's CDR3 is CASSLGPGRQETQYF. As DNA, the CDR3 is TGCGCCAGCAGCTTGGGCCCAGGGCGCCAAGAGACCCAGTACTTC.

The chain employs TRBV7-9 and TRBJ1-2; no clear D. The V gene's germline CDR1 is SEHNR and CDR2 FQNEAQ (reference sequence). This CDR3 is 13 amino acids long. The V end lost 2 bases, the J end lost 6 bases, and 10 bases lay between the germline ends. CDR3 loop: CASSLWESHGYTF. CDR3 nucleotide sequence: TGTGCCAGCAGCTTATGGGAGTCCCATGGCTACACCTTC.

About this clonotype: It may be a read error: a sequence one base away is much more abundant. The V call is TRBV5-1, the J call TRBJ2-1; 9 positions agree with TRBD1. The germline CDR1 and CDR2 sequences are SGHRS and YFSETQ. The CDR3 runs to 17 residues. This chain's CDR3 is CASSRFGTGGSYNERFF. The CDR3 DNA sequence: TGCGCCAGCAGCCGTTTCGGCACAGGGGGCTCCTACAATGAGCGGTTCTTC.

This clonotype has ten or more counts. The rearrangement links TRBV6-2 or TRBV6-3 to TRBJ1-2; 8 bases align to TRBD1. The V gene's germline CDR1 is MNHEY and CDR2 SVGEGT. The ends lost 4 bases at V and 4 bases at J; junction bases unmatched: 5. The CDR3 covers 14 residues. CDR3 sequence (DNA): TGTGCCAGCAGTTGGGACAGGCCACCCTATGGCTACACCTTC. This codes for CASSWDRPPYGYTF.

This clonotype was counted ten times or more. CDR3 region: CATSDPQASGANVLTF. The DNA of the CDR3 is TGTGCCACCAGTGATCCTCAGGCCTCTGGGGCCAACGTCCTGACTTTC. The chain is built from TRBV24-1 and TRBJ2-6; no firm D call. The ends were cut back, 3 bases at V and 0 bases at J, with 8 bases in the middle. Germline V gene lookup returns CDR1 KGHDR and CDR2 SFDVKD. The CDR3 covers 16 residues.

This clonotype was seen more than once but under ten times. A much larger clone sits a single nucleotide away, making a read error possible. This rearrangement joins TRBV20-1 to TRBJ2-5, with unresolved D. The germline V and J ends were trimmed by 3 bases and 11 bases, with 16 bases remaining between them. Germline CDR1 reads DFQATT; CDR2 reads SNEGSKA (reference sequence). The length of the CDR3 is 12 residues. The chain's CDR3 is CSASWSYNEQYF. In nucleotides, the CDR3 is TGCAGTGCTAGCTGGTCCTACAATGAGCAGTACTTC.

The table lists this clonotype with many counts. V and J are TRBV20-1 and TRBJ1-4; 10 bases align to TRBD1. The CDR3 has 15 amino acids. Germline-derived CDR1 and CDR2 are DFQATT and SNEGSKA (reference sequence). V shed 6 bases and J 6 bases; nucleotides not matched to a gene: 10. The chain's CDR3 is CSAQSRGTGDEKLFF. CDR3 coding DNA: TGCAGTGCCCAAAGCCGGGGGACAGGGGATGAAAAACTGTTTTTT.

As concerns this clonotype: A much larger clone lies one base from this, so it may be a read error. The chain is built from TRBV9 and TRBJ2-1; 7 bases match TRBD2. Per the germline V gene, CDR1 is SGDLS and CDR2 is YYNGEE. The CDR3 has 16 amino acids. Written as DNA, the CDR3 is TGTGCCGGCAGCGTAGTGGGGGGGACCGGCTCAAATGAGCAGTTCTTC. The encoded protein is CAGSVVGGTGSNEQFF.

This clonotype was observed a handful of times. Germline is not matched at one junction end, which may reflect a read error. V and J are TRBV3-1 and TRBJ1-4; 8 positions agree with TRBD1. Germline CDR1 LGHDT, CDR2 YNNKEL (reference sequence). The CDR3 has 15 amino acids. The DNA of the CDR3 is TGTGCCAGCAGCCAAGCCGGGACAGGTCTGGAAAAACGGTTTTTT. This gives the protein CASSQAGTGLEKRFF.